This T cell receptor (beta chain) is from a study of spatial heterogeneity in lung cancer. Overall study context: Those follow-up PBMC samples that were available underwent sequencing, at a median interval of about 2 years following resection.

Stated time point: blood at routine non-recurrence follow-up after resection. From tumor, nontumor lung or frozen PBMC, whole RNA was taken unsorted for sequencing. This clonotype was seen repeatedly, ten times or more. A unique molecular identifier was carried by every single TCR cDNA molecule. TCRdb used MiXCR to reprocess the 5' RACE reads, holding one entry per CDR3 protein. The table includes about 52,000 distinct CDR3 sequences, around 6.7% detected once. The specimen was PBMCs, collected at follow-up. This TCR derives from a female donor with early-stage non-small cell lung cancer.

The CDR3 nucleotides read TGTGCCAGCAGCTTAAGCGGGGCCCTCTTGGAGACCCAGTACTTC. Residues: CASSLSGALLETQYF. The rearrangement uses TRBV7-9 and TRBJ2-5, with TRBD2 matching over 7 bases. The germline CDR1 and CDR2 sequences are SEHNR and FQNEAQ (reference sequence). V was pared by 2 bases and J by 5 bases, with 8 bases of the junction left unmatched. The CDR3 consists of 15 residues.